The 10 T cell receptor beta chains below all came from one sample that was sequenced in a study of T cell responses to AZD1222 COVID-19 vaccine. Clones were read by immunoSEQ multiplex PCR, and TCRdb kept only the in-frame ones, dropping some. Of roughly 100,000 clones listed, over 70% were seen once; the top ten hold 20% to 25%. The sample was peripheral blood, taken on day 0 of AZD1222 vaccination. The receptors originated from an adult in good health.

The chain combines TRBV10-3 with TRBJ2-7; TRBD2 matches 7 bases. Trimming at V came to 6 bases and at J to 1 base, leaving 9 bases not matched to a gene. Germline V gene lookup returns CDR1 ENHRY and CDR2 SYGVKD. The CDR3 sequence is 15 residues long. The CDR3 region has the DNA TGTGCCATCAGGGAGGCTAGCGGACGGTCCTACGAGCAGTACTTC. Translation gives CAIREASGRSYEQYF.

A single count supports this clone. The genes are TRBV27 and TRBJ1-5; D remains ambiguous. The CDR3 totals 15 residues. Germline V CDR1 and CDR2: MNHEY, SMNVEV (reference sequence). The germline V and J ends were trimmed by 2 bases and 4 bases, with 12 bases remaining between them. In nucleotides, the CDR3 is TGTGCCAGCAGTTTAATTGGCCAGGAAAATCAGCCCCAGCATTTT. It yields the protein CASSLIGQENQPQHF.

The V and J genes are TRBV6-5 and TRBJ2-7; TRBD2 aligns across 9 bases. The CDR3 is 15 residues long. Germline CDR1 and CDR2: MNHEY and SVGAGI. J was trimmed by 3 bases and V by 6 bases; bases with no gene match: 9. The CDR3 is CASSPGTSSYYEQYF. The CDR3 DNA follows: TGTGCCAGCAGCCCCGGGACTAGCTCATACTACGAGCAGTACTTC.

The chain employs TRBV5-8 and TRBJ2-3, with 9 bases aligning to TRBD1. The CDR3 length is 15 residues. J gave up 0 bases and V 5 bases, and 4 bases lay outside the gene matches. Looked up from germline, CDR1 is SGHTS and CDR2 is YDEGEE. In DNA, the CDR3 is TGTGCCAGCAGTTTGACAGGGGGAAGCACAGATACGCAGTATTTT. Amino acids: CASSLTGGSTDTQYF. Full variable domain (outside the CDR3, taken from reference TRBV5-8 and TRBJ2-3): EAGVTQSPTHLIKTRGQQATLRCSPISGHTSVYWYQQALGLGLQFLLWYDEGEERNRGNFPPRFSGRQFPNYSSELNVNALELEDSALYLCASSLTGGSTDTQYFGPGTRLTVL.

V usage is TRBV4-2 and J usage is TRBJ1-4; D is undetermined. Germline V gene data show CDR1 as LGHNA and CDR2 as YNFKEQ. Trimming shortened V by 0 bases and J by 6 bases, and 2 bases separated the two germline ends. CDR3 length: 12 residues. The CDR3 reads CASSQEDEKLFF. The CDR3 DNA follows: TGTGCCAGCAGCCAAGAGGATGAAAAACTGTTTTTT.

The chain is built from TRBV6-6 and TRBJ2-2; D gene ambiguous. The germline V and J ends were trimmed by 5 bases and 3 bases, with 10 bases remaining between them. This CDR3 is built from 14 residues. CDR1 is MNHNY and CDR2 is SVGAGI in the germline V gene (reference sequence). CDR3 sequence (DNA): TGTGCCAGCAGTGTAAAGCAGTACACCGGGGAGCTGTTTTTT. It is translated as CASSVKQYTGELFF.

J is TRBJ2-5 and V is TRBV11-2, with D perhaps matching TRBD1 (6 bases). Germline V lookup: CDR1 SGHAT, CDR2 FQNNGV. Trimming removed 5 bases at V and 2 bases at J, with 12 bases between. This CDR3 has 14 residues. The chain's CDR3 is CASSLTGQQETQYF. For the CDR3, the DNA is TGTGCCAGCAGCCTAACCGGACAGCAAGAGACCCAGTACTTC.

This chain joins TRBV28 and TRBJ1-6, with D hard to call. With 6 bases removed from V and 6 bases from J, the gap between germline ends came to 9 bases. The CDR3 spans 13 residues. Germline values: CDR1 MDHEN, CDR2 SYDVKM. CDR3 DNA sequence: TGTGCCAGCAGCCAATCCGGTAATTCACCCCTCCACTTT. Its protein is CASSQSGNSPLHF.

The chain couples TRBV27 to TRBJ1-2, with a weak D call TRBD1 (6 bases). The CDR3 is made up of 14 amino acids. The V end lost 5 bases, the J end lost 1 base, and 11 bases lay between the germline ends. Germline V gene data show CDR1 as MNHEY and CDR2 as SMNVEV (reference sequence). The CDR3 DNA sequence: TGTGCCAGCAGTCGAGGGGGGGATAACTATGGCTACACCTTC. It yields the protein CASSRGGDNYGYTF.

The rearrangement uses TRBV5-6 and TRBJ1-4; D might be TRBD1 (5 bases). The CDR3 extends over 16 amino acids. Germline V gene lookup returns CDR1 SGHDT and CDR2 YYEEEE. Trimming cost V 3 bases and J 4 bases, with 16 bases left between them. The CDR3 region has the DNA TGTGCCAGCAGCTCGCCAAACGAAGGGGATAATGAAAAACTGTTTTTT. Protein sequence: CASSSPNEGDNEKLFF. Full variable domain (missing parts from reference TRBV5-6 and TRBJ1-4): DAGVTQSPTHLIKTRGQQVTLRCSPKSGHDTVSWYQQALGQGPQFIFQYYEEEERQRGNFPDRFSGHQFPNYSSELNVNALLLGDSALYLCASSSPNEGDNEKLFFGSGTQLSVL.